These T cell receptor beta chains were read from a single sample in a study of blood T cell repertoires in COVID-19. Some clones are missing from TCRdb's copy, which holds only in-frame ones; the method was immunoSEQ multiplex PCR. Altogether over 250,000 clones are present, around nine tenths being singletons, with the ten largest covering around 9.1%. The sequenced sample consisted of peripheral blood. The receptors here all came from a man aged 40-50 years who had recovered from COVID-19. Both conserved end residues are part of each CDR3. Fields, in order: D gene, CDR3 length, clone size, J gene, V gene, CDR3 DNA, CDR3 protein. A D gene is named only where the DNA matches it firmly. For some rows the clone size is stated as once, few or many, or as a class when expanded; others skip it.

NA	13	NA	TRBJ2-2	TRBV4-1	TGCGCCAGCAGCCTCACAGGGACCGGGGAGCTGTTTTTT	CASSLTGTGELFF
TRBD1	17	NA	TRBJ1-1	TRBV9	TGTGCCAGCAGCCACGGGGTGTGGGACAGGGGGTCCACTGAAGCTTTCTTT	CASSHGVWDRGSTEAFF
NA	14	NA	TRBJ1-2	TRBV19	TGTGCCAGTAGTTTTCCGACAGGATTCTATGGCTACACCTTC	CASSFPTGFYGYTF
NA	13	NA	TRBJ1-2	TRBV6-6	TGTGCCCACTGGGCACAGGGTTCTATGGGCTACACCTTC	CAHWAQGSMGYTF
NA	15	few	TRBJ2-7	TRBV14	TGTGCCAGCAGCCAAGTTAGGCACGGCGGGTACGAGCAGTACTTC	CASSQVRHGGYEQYF
NA	15	NA	TRBJ2-2	TRBV4-3	TGCGCCAGCAGCCAAATTTCGTCGCGAACCGGGGAGCTGTTTTTT	CASSQISSRTGELFF
NA	13	NA	TRBJ2-1	TRBV4-3	TGCGCCAGTGCGGACAGCTCCTACAATGAGCAGTTCTTC	CASADSSYNEQFF
NA	16	NA	TRBJ2-1	TRBV5-5	TGTGCCAGCAGCTGGGCCACAGGGTTCTCCTACAATGAGCAGTTCTTC	CASSWATGFSYNEQFF
NA	14	NA	TRBJ2-7	TRBV4-1	TGCGCCAGCAGCCAAGAACAGAAAGCCTACGAGCAGTACTTC	CASSQEQKAYEQYF
TRBD2	13	NA	TRBJ2-1	TRBV25-1	TGTGCCAGCAAGTCTAGCGGAAACAATGAGCAGTTCTTC	CASKSSGNNEQFF
NA	14	NA	TRBJ2-1	TRBV7-2	TGTGCCAGCAGCTCTGGACAGTACAACAATGAGCAGTTCTTC	CASSSGQYNNEQFF
TRBD2	14	NA	TRBJ2-1	TRBV2	TGTGCCAGCTTGGGCCTAGCGGGTTACGATGAGCAGTTCTTC	CASLGLAGYDEQFF
NA	12	NA	TRBJ1-3	TRBV19	TGTGCCAGTAGTATAGCGGGAAACACCATATATTTT	CASSIAGNTIYF
NA	14	NA	TRBJ2-1	TRBV14	TGTGCCAGCAGGGGAGAGCATGCCTTGGATGAGCAGTTCTTC	CASRGEHALDEQFF
TRBD1	15	NA	TRBJ2-7	TRBV6-5	TGTGCCAGCAGTTACTTGACAGGGAGCTCCTACGAGCAGTACTTC	CASSYLTGSSYEQYF
TRBD1	14	NA	TRBJ2-7	TRBV19	TGTGCCAGTAGTTCACAACAGGGGCCCTACGAGCAGTACTTC	CASSSQQGPYEQYF
NA	13	NA	TRBJ1-2	TRBV5-1	TGCGCCAGCAGCTTGGGGGCAGTCTATGGCTACACCTTC	CASSLGAVYGYTF
NA	15	NA	TRBJ1-1	TRBV5-6	TGTGCCAGCAGCTTGGCCGGCAGGATGAACACTGAAGCTTTCTTT	CASSLAGRMNTEAFF
TRBD1	17	NA	TRBJ2-1	TRBV7-9	TGTGCCAGCAGCTCACCAGGAGGAAGACAGGGGGTCAATGAGCAGTTCTTC	CASSSPGGRQGVNEQFF
TRBD2	19	NA	TRBJ2-2	TRBV3-1/TRBV3-2	TGTGCCAGCAGCCAAGGGCCTCTAGCGGGGCGCCTCAACACCGGGGAGCTGTTTTTT	CASSQGPLAGRLNTGELFF
TRBD2	11	NA	TRBJ2-3	TRBV10-3	TGTGCCACAATAGCGGGAGATACGCAGTATTTT	CATIAGDTQYF
TRBD1	17	NA	TRBJ1-5	TRBV18	TGTGCCAGCTCACCCGGGACAGGGTCGGGTAGCAATCAGCCCCAGCATTTT	CASSPGTGSGSNQPQHF
TRBD1	14	NA	TRBJ2-1	TRBV29-1	TGCAGCGGCCTGGGACAGGGGGCGTACAATGAGCAGTTCTTC	CSGLGQGAYNEQFF
TRBD1	14	NA	TRBJ1-4	TRBV19	TGTGCCAGCCGCCGGGACAGACTAGATGAAAAACTGTTTTTT	CASRRDRLDEKLFF
TRBD1	15	NA	TRBJ1-5	TRBV6-5	TGTGCCAGCAGTTACGGGACAGGGGGCAATCAGCCCCAGCATTTT	CASSYGTGGNQPQHF
NA	14	NA	TRBJ2-1	TRBV7-2	TGTGCCAGCAGCTTAGTGCGGGTTCCCGATGAGCAGTTCTTC	CASSLVRVPDEQFF
NA	16	NA	TRBJ1-2	TRBV4-3	TGCGCCAGCAGCCAAGCAGTTGTGGGACTAAACTATGGCTACACCTTC	CASSQAVVGLNYGYTF
TRBD1	15	once	TRBJ1-6	TRBV13	TGTGCCAGCAGTCTTCCGGGACAGAGTAATTCACCCCTCCACTTT	CASSLPGQSNSPLHF
TRBD2	15	NA	TRBJ2-7	TRBV7-2	TGTGCCAGCAGCTTAGAGGCTAGCGGGGGCTACGAGCAGTACTTC	CASSLEASGGYEQYF
NA	13	NA	TRBJ1-2	TRBV2	TGTGCCAGCAGTGAAGAACAGCCCTATGGCTACACCTTC	CASSEEQPYGYTF
TRBD2	12	NA	TRBJ2-3	TRBV12-3/TRBV12-4	TGTGCCAGCAGCCGAGCGGGAGGGCCCTCGTATTTT	CASSRAGGPSYF
TRBD1	18	NA	TRBJ1-2	TRBV14	TGTGCCAGCAGCCAAGATAATATCGGACAGGCTAACTCGGGAGGCTACACCTTC	CASSQDNIGQANSGGYTF
NA	9	NA	TRBJ1-2	TRBV29-1	NA	CSVGGGTTF
TRBD2	16	NA	TRBJ2-3	TRBV13	TGTGCCAGCAGGGGGCCAACTAGCGGGGACACAGATACGCAGTATTTT	CASRGPTSGDTDTQYF
NA	16	NA	TRBJ2-1	TRBV10-1	TGCGCCAGCAGTGAGTTCCCCAAGAGGGCATACAATGAGCAGTTCTTC	CASSEFPKRAYNEQFF
NA	12	NA	TRBJ1-1	TRBV10-3	TGTGCCATCTTAGGGGAGAACACTGAAGCTTTCTTT	CAILGENTEAFF
NA	14	NA	TRBJ2-7	TRBV4-3	TGCGCCAGCAGCCCGGGCCCTGCGGGGAGGGAGCAGTACTTC	CASSPGPAGREQYF
NA	15	NA	TRBJ2-1	TRBV6-2/TRBV6-3	TGTGCCAGCAGTTGGGACATGAGCTCCTACAATGAGCAGTTCTTC	CASSWDMSSYNEQFF
TRBD1	11	NA	TRBJ1-2	TRBV2	TGTGCCAGCAACCGGGACAGTCCCTACACCTTC	CASNRDSPYTF
TRBD1	14	NA	TRBJ1-2	TRBV3-1/TRBV3-2	TGTGCCAGCAGCCAGCCAGGGGGCGCATATGGCTACACCTTC	CASSQPGGAYGYTF
TRBD2	15	NA	TRBJ2-1	TRBV7-7	TGTGCCAGCAGCGGAACTAGCGGCCCCTACAATGAGCAGTTCTTC	CASSGTSGPYNEQFF